This entry describes one T cell receptor beta chain. Antigen unknown. Both 60 Vbeta primers and 13 Jbeta primers went into the PCR. Measured with immunoSEQ multiplex PCR; TCRdb has only the in-frame clones, and not every one. Of about 61,000 clones in the sample, about 89% were seen once. The data originate from a study of cytomegalovirus exposure and HLA in healthy donors. Study results and caveats: Apart from CMV serostatus, no immune exposure information was available. Analysis performed later found 16,951 TCR beta sequences associated with HLA alleles at 0.05 false discovery rate. Cytomegalovirus status, reportedly, was diagnosed with high specificity and sensitivity by the classifier.

Sequencing used PBMCs. The clonotype originates from a young man in good health and CMV-seropositive.

The chain's CDR3 is CASSRAGTGVYEQYF. The CDR3 bases are TGCGCCAGCAGCCGGGCCGGGACAGGAGTCTACGAGCAGTACTTC. The chain carries TRBV4-3 and TRBJ2-7; 8 bases fit TRBD1. Germline CDR1 reads LGHNA; CDR2 reads YSLEER. The J segment lost 3 bases and the V segment lost 4 bases, leaving 8 bases of the junction unmatched. CDR3 size: 15 residues.